These T cell receptor beta chains were read from a single sample in a study of T-cell reconstitution after alpha-beta-depleted transplantation in children. TCRdb recomputed calls from the PCR reads with MiXCR, one row per CDR3 protein. This sample has around 450,000 distinct CDR3 sequences, with about 11% found just once. Source: PBMCs, taken before TCRalphabeta/CD19-depleted stem cell transplant. These receptors originate from a child aged 2 to 9 with inherited bone marrow failure, due to receive a stem cell transplant. Both conserved end residues are part of each CDR3. D genes are given only for firm matches. Some rows have no size entry. The others give once, few or many, or a class for an expanded clone.

V: TRBV12-3/TRBV12-4; D: TRBD2; J: TRBJ2-1; size: many; CDR3: CASSLGGSGGLNNEQFF; DNA: TGTGCCAGCAGTCTAGGGGGAAGCGGGGGGCTAAACAATGAGCAGTTCTTC
V: TRBV24-1; D: NA; J: TRBJ1-2; size: few; CDR3: CATSLEPNYGYTF; DNA: TGTGCCACCAGTCTGGAACCAAACTATGGCTACACCTTC
V: TRBV20-1; D: TRBD2; J: TRBJ2-3; size: NA; CDR3: CSARGWREARTDTQYF; DNA: TGCAGTGCTAGAGGCTGGCGGGAGGCCAGGACAGATACGCAGTATTTT
V: TRBV5-1; D: TRBD2; J: TRBJ2-3; size: many; CDR3: CASSETSGSLPDTQYF; DNA: TGCGCCAGCAGCGAAACTAGCGGGAGTCTCCCAGATACGCAGTATTTT
V: TRBV29-1; D: NA; J: TRBJ2-1; size: once; CDR3: CSVESPTGQNEQFF; DNA: TGCAGCGTTGAAAGTCCCACAGGGCAGAATGAGCAGTTCTTC
V: TRBV23-1; D: TRBD1; J: TRBJ2-7; size: many; CDR3: CASSQYPGTGESYEQYF; DNA: TGCGCCAGCAGTCAGTACCCCGGGACAGGGGAATCCTACGAGCAGTACTTC
V: TRBV20-1; D: NA; J: TRBJ2-7; size: medium-sized; CDR3: CSARRRNPGPRYYELYF; DNA: TGCAGTGCTAGGAGGCGCAACCCGGGACCAAGATACTACGAGCTGTACTTC
V: TRBV6-1; D: NA; J: TRBJ2-5; size: many; CDR3: CASSPLNTEETQYF; DNA: TGTGCCAGCAGTCCTCTTAACACAGAAGAGACCCAGTACTTC
V: TRBV5-1; D: NA; J: TRBJ1-6; size: many; CDR3: CASSLNPGAPHSPLHF; DNA: TGCGCCAGCAGCTTAAACCCGGGAGCCCCTCATTCACCCCTCCACTTT
V: TRBV4-3; D: NA; J: TRBJ2-5; size: many; CDR3: CASSQTGWETQYF; DNA: TGCGCCAGCAGCCAGACGGGCTGGGAGACCCAGTACTTC
V: TRBV20-1; D: TRBD2; J: TRBJ2-1; size: NA; CDR3: CSAVDSGREYNEQFF; DNA: TGCAGCGCCGTTGATAGCGGGAGGGAATACAATGAGCAGTTCTTC
V: TRBV27; D: NA; J: TRBJ2-5; size: NA; CDR3: CASSFSQTSQETQYF; DNA: TGTGCCAGCAGTTTTTCCCAGACTAGTCAAGAGACCCAGTACTTC
V: TRBV20-1; D: NA; J: TRBJ1-1; size: many; CDR3: CSASSGPNTEAFF; DNA: TGCAGTGCTAGTTCGGGACCGAACACTGAAGCTTTCTTT
V: TRBV29-1; D: TRBD2; J: TRBJ2-1; size: many; CDR3: CSGSGLAANNEQFF; DNA: TGCAGCGGCTCGGGACTAGCGGCAAACAATGAGCAGTTCTTC
V: TRBV7-6; D: NA; J: TRBJ2-2; size: NA; CDR3: CASSSGTGTGELFF; DNA: TGTGCCAGCAGTTCGGGGACGGGCACCGGGGAGCTGTTTTTT
V: TRBV28; D: NA; J: TRBJ1-1; size: many; CDR3: CATAGTSTEAFF; DNA: TGTGCCACCGCAGGGACGAGCACTGAAGCTTTCTTT
V: TRBV2; D: NA; J: TRBJ2-3; size: many; CDR3: CASSWDVSTDTQYF; DNA: TGTGCCAGCAGCTGGGACGTTAGCACAGATACGCAGTATTTT
V: TRBV9; D: NA; J: TRBJ2-3; size: many; CDR3: CASSAQDHTDTQYF; DNA: TGTGCCAGCAGCGCTCAGGACCACACAGATACGCAGTATTTT
V: TRBV28; D: NA; J: TRBJ1-6; size: many; CDR3: CASSWRTVTSPLHF; DNA: TGTGCCAGCAGTTGGCGGACAGTGACCTCACCCCTCCACTTT
V: TRBV12-3/TRBV12-4; D: NA; J: TRBJ2-2; size: many; CDR3: CASPRGNTGELFF; DNA: TGTGCCAGCCCCAGGGGAAACACCGGGGAGCTGTTTTTT
V: TRBV4-2; D: TRBD2; J: TRBJ2-1; size: many; CDR3: CASSQDFLAVQNREFF; DNA: TGTGCCAGCAGCCAAGATTTCCTAGCGGTTCAGAATCGGGAGTTCTTC
V: TRBV4-3; D: TRBD2; J: TRBJ2-7; size: many; CDR3: CASSQDLSSGKYEQYF; DNA: TGCGCCAGCAGCCAAGATTTGTCCAGCGGGAAGTACGAGCAGTACTTC
V: TRBV5-1; D: TRBD2; J: TRBJ2-7; size: few; CDR3: CASSLGGRLLTGDEQYF; DNA: TGCGCCAGCAGCTTAGGCGGGAGGCTACTAACTGGGGACGAGCAGTACTTC
V: TRBV2; D: TRBD2; J: TRBJ2-3; size: few; CDR3: CASSDLRLAGAGDTQYF; DNA: TGTGCCAGCAGTGATCTCCGGCTAGCGGGAGCTGGAGATACGCAGTATTTT
V: TRBV28; D: NA; J: TRBJ2-2; size: NA; CDR3: CASSSPPGQFKTGELFF; DNA: TGTGCCAGCAGTTCCCCCCCGGGCCAGTTCAAAACCGGGGAGCTGTTTTTT
V: TRBV27; D: TRBD2; J: TRBJ2-1; size: few; CDR3: CASSRPGLANNEQFF; DNA: TGTGCCAGCAGTCGCCCGGGACTAGCCAACAATGAGCAGTTCTTC
V: TRBV29-1; D: NA; J: TRBJ2-7; size: many; CDR3: CSVVDGGARYEQYF; DNA: TGCAGCGTTGTCGATGGGGGAGCGCGGTACGAGCAGTACTTC
V: TRBV9; D: NA; J: TRBJ2-3; size: many; CDR3: CASSAPRDGGDSTDTQYF; DNA: TGTGCCAGCAGCGCCCCCCGGGATGGCGGGGATAGCACAGATACGCAGTATTTT
V: TRBV4-3; D: NA; J: TRBJ2-5; size: many; CDR3: CASSQGLVETQYF; DNA: TGCGCCAGCAGCCAAGGGCTAGTGGAGACCCAGTACTTC
V: TRBV2; D: NA; J: TRBJ2-2; size: many; CDR3: CASSDPSATNTGELFF; DNA: TGTGCCAGCAGTGACCCTAGCGCTACGAACACCGGGGAGCTGTTTTTT
V: TRBV5-5; D: NA; J: TRBJ1-5; size: many; CDR3: CASSLAATALNQPQHF; DNA: TGTGCCAGCAGCTTGGCCGCGACAGCACTAAATCAGCCCCAGCATTTT
V: TRBV27; D: NA; J: TRBJ1-2; size: few; CDR3: CASSLSFVGGANYGYTF; DNA: TGTGCCAGCAGTTTATCGTTTGTGGGGGGGGCGAACTATGGCTACACCTTC
V: TRBV11-2; D: NA; J: TRBJ2-7; size: few; CDR3: CASSYRISLEQYF; DNA: TGTGCCAGCAGTTATCGGATTTCGCTCGAGCAGTACTTC
V: TRBV21-1; D: NA; J: TRBJ1-5; size: many; CDR3: CASSKVRREGGLSNQPQHF; DNA: TGTGCCAGCAGCAAAGTGAGGAGAGAGGGGGGGCTTAGCAATCAGCCCCAGCATTTT
V: TRBV12-3/TRBV12-4; D: NA; J: TRBJ1-3; size: many; CDR3: CASTGTGFSGNTIYF; DNA: TGTGCCAGCACCGGAACAGGGTTCTCTGGAAACACCATATATTTT
V: TRBV5-1; D: NA; J: TRBJ2-7; size: many; CDR3: CASSLRMIYEQYF; DNA: TGCGCCAGCAGCTTGAGAATGATCTACGAGCAGTACTTC
V: TRBV28; D: NA; J: TRBJ2-7; size: many; CDR3: CASSLLGRGPYEQYF; DNA: TGTGCCAGCAGTTTATTAGGCAGGGGCCCCTACGAGCAGTACTTC
V: TRBV27; D: TRBD1; J: TRBJ2-7; size: many; CDR3: CASSSRTGYEQYF; DNA: TGTGCCAGCAGTTCAAGGACAGGGTACGAGCAGTACTTC
V: TRBV18; D: TRBD2; J: TRBJ2-7; size: many; CDR3: CASSFISSASGTYEQYF; DNA: TGTGCCAGCTCATTCATCTCTTCGGCTAGCGGGACCTACGAGCAGTACTTC
V: TRBV2; D: TRBD2; J: TRBJ2-1; size: many; CDR3: CASSENLAGGSYNEQFF; DNA: TGTGCCAGCAGTGAAAATCTCGCGGGAGGTTCCTACAATGAGCAGTTCTTC
V: TRBV12-3/TRBV12-4; D: NA; J: TRBJ1-5; size: NA; CDR3: CASSPDPYNQPQHF; DNA: TGTGCCAGCAGCCCTGACCCCTACAATCAGCCCCAGCATTTT
V: TRBV20-1; D: NA; J: TRBJ2-3; size: NA; CDR3: CSARDIGRRQSTDTQYF; DNA: TGCAGTGCTAGAGATATCGGCCGGCGGCAGAGCACAGATACGCAGTATTTT
V: TRBV5-1; D: NA; J: TRBJ1-2; size: many; CDR3: CASSLAGYDGYTF; DNA: TGCGCCAGCAGCTTGGCAGGGTACGATGGCTACACCTTC
V: TRBV29-1; D: TRBD2; J: TRBJ2-7; size: many; CDR3: CSVAGTGTTTYEQYF; DNA: TGCAGCGTTGCAGGAACCGGGACTACCACCTACGAGCAGTACTTC
V: TRBV7-2; D: NA; J: TRBJ2-5; size: many; CDR3: CASSVTGAETQYF; DNA: TGTGCCAGCAGCGTGACAGGCGCGGAGACCCAGTACTTC
V: TRBV6-1; D: TRBD2; J: TRBJ2-3; size: NA; CDR3: CASRPILAGGPADTQYF; DNA: TGTGCCAGCAGACCGATACTAGCGGGAGGGCCTGCAGATACGCAGTATTTT
V: TRBV4-1; D: NA; J: TRBJ1-5; size: many; CDR3: CASSQVFGRDQPQHF; DNA: TGCGCCAGCAGCCAAGTTTTCGGCAGGGATCAGCCCCAGCATTTT
V: TRBV29-1; D: TRBD2; J: TRBJ2-1; size: many; CDR3: CSVVVVAGESTNEQFF; DNA: TGCAGCGTTGTCGTGGTAGCGGGAGAGTCGACAAATGAGCAGTTCTTC
V: TRBV20-1; D: TRBD2; J: TRBJ2-3; size: NA; CDR3: CSARVGIAGGPLDQDTQYF; DNA: TGCAGTGCTAGAGTGGGGATAGCGGGGGGACCCCTCGATCAAGATACGCAGTATTTT
V: TRBV20-1; D: NA; J: TRBJ1-2; size: many; CDR3: CSARNRDYGYTF; DNA: TGCAGTGCTAGGAACAGGGACTATGGCTACACCTTC
V: TRBV4-3; D: TRBD1; J: TRBJ2-7; size: NA; CDR3: CASSQVWDSSYEQYF; DNA: TGCGCCAGCAGCCAAGTATGGGACAGCTCCTACGAGCAGTACTTC
V: TRBV28; D: TRBD1; J: TRBJ1-5; size: NA; CDR3: CASRFHRGRGNQPQHF; DNA: TGTGCCAGCAGGTTCCACAGGGGGCGGGGTAATCAGCCCCAGCATTTT
V: TRBV4-1; D: NA; J: TRBJ1-1; size: many; CDR3: CASSVGPRYTEAFF; DNA: TGCGCCAGCAGCGTGGGACCGCGTTACACTGAAGCTTTCTTT
V: TRBV4-2; D: NA; J: TRBJ2-1; size: many; CDR3: CASSRGGAKDHVHNEQFF; DNA: TGTGCCAGCAGCCGTGGGGGGGCCAAGGACCACGTCCACAATGAGCAGTTCTTC
V: TRBV6-2/TRBV6-3; D: TRBD1; J: TRBJ1-2; size: many; CDR3: CASRTGDGYTF; DNA: TGTGCCAGCAGGACAGGGGATGGCTACACCTTC
V: TRBV5-1; D: TRBD2; J: TRBJ2-5; size: many; CDR3: CASSFGTSGNQETQYF; DNA: TGCGCCAGCAGCTTTGGCACTAGCGGAAACCAAGAGACCCAGTACTTC
V: TRBV6-1; D: NA; J: TRBJ2-7; size: many; CDR3: CASTPTYRAGYEQYF; DNA: TGTGCCAGCACCCCAACTTACAGAGCGGGCTACGAGCAGTACTTC